Listed below are T cell receptor beta chains from one sample, sequenced in a study of T cell responses to AZD1222 COVID-19 vaccine. Data came from immunoSEQ multiplex PCR; TCRdb stores just in-frame clones and leaves some out. The repertoire holds about 140,000 clones, 90% to 95% seen once, with approximately 3.8% in the top ten. The sample consisted of peripheral blood, taken 28 days after the second AZD1222 dose. All receptors come from an adult who received the AZD1222 COVID-19 vaccine. CDR3s include the opening cysteine and the closing phenylalanine or tryptophan. The D gene is left open where the match is weak. A clone size is listed for some rows: how often the clone was seen (once, few, many), or a class if it is expanded.

clone size | D gene | J gene | CDR3 length | V gene | CDR3 protein | CDR3 DNA
NA | NA | TRBJ1-2 | 11 | TRBV2 | CASRLRDGYTF | TGTGCCAGCAGATTGAGGGATGGCTACACCTTC
once | NA | TRBJ2-5 | 14 | TRBV7-2 | CASSLGAHQETQYF | TGTGCCAGCAGCTTAGGGGCACACCAAGAGACCCAGTACTTC
once | NA | TRBJ1-2 | 14 | TRBV27 | CASSLSRGDYGYTF | TGTGCCAGCAGTTTATCTCGGGGGGACTATGGCTACACCTTC
NA | TRBD1 | TRBJ2-2 | 14 | TRBV2 | CAGQTGGVTGELFF | TGTGCCGGCCAGACAGGGGGCGTCACCGGGGAGCTGTTTTTT
NA | TRBD1 | TRBJ2-1 | 14 | TRBV25-1 | CASSRQGPYNEQFF | TGTGCCAGCAGTAGACAGGGACCCTACAATGAGCAGTTCTTC
NA | NA | TRBJ2-7 | 13 | TRBV19 | CASNFRPSYEQYF | TGTGCCAGTAATTTCCGTCCTTCCTACGAGCAGTACTTC
NA | NA | TRBJ1-3 | 13 | TRBV19 | CASRTVGGNTIYF | TGTGCCAGCCGGACCGTTGGGGGAAACACCATATATTTT
NA | NA | TRBJ1-4 | 12 | TRBV5-6 | CASSPRGEKLFF | TGTGCCAGCAGTCCTCGGGGGGAAAAACTGTTTTTT
once | TRBD1 | TRBJ2-6 | 18 | TRBV7-9 | CASSPVPGQGSGANVLTF | TGTGCCAGCAGCCCAGTACCGGGACAGGGGTCTGGGGCCAACGTCCTGACTTTC
NA | NA | TRBJ2-2 | 15 | TRBV9 | CASSVGQGNTGELFF | TGTGCCAGCAGCGTCGGGCAGGGTAACACCGGGGAGCTGTTTTTT
once | NA | TRBJ2-7 | 15 | TRBV28 | CASSSGSAERYEQYF | TGTGCCAGCAGTTCCGGGTCAGCTGAGAGGTACGAGCAGTACTTC
NA | TRBD1 | TRBJ1-2 | 12 | TRBV29-1 | CSVQGQPYGYTF | TGCAGCGTCCAGGGACAGCCCTATGGCTACACCTTC
NA | TRBD2 | TRBJ2-1 | 15 | TRBV2 | CASRTGTSGFHEQFF | TGTGCCAGCAGAACAGGGACTAGCGGGTTTCATGAGCAGTTCTTC
NA | NA | TRBJ2-7 | 17 | TRBV7-8 | CASSLLSWGSTSYEQYF | TGTGCCAGCAGCTTACTATCATGGGGGTCTACCTCCTACGAGCAGTACTTC
NA | NA | TRBJ2-4 | 13 | TRBV3-1/TRBV3-2 | CASTAQGQNIQYF | TGTGCTTCGACTGCCCAGGGGCAAAACATTCAGTACTTC
NA | TRBD1 | TRBJ2-1 | 14 | TRBV19 | CATAVRGSYNEQFF | TGTGCCACCGCCGTCAGGGGGTCCTACAATGAGCAGTTCTTC
NA | NA | TRBJ1-5 | 12 | TRBV28 | CASSFSNQPQHF | TGTGCCAGCAGTTTCAGCAATCAGCCCCAGCATTTT
NA | NA | TRBJ1-5 | 12 | TRBV7-9 | CASSLENQPQHF | TGTGCCAGCAGCTTAGAGAATCAGCCCCAGCATTTT
NA | NA | TRBJ2-1 | 12 | TRBV7-3 | CASSGKDNEQFF | TGTGCCAGCAGCGGCAAAGACAATGAGCAGTTCTTC
once | TRBD2 | TRBJ2-7 | 14 | TRBV5-1 | CASSPGGEVHEQYF | TGCGCCAGCAGCCCGGGGGGAGAGGTCCACGAGCAGTACTTC
NA | TRBD2 | TRBJ2-1 | 13 | TRBV10-3 | CAIGLAGGNEQFF | TGTGCCATCGGACTAGCGGGAGGTAATGAGCAGTTCTTC
once | NA | TRBJ2-6 | 16 | TRBV5-1 | CASSPGPSLGANVLTF | TGCGCCAGCAGTCCGGGACCGTCATTGGGGGCCAACGTCCTGACTTTC
NA | TRBD1 | TRBJ1-5 | 16 | TRBV6-1 | CASSEARQGGNQPQHF | TGTGCCAGCAGTGAAGCGCGACAGGGCGGGAATCAGCCCCAGCATTTT
NA | NA | TRBJ1-5 | 13 | TRBV5-5 | CASSFTLNQPQHF | TGTGCCAGCAGCTTTACCCTCAATCAGCCCCAGCATTTT
NA | NA | TRBJ2-5 | 16 | TRBV5-4 | CASSSPPGGAEETQYF | TGTGCCAGCAGCTCACCCCCCGGTGGGGCGGAAGAGACCCAGTACTTC
few | NA | TRBJ1-1 | 13 | TRBV30 | CAWSGTANTEAFF | TGTGCCTGGAGTGGGACAGCGAACACTGAAGCTTTCTTT
NA | NA | TRBJ1-1 | 14 | TRBV28 | CASSLGRENTEAFF | TGTGCCAGCAGTTTGGGCAGAGAGAACACTGAAGCTTTCTTT
NA | TRBD2 | TRBJ2-1 | 14 | TRBV18 | CASSPAGGYNEQFF | TGTGCCAGCTCACCAGCGGGAGGGTACAATGAGCAGTTCTTC
NA | NA | TRBJ2-1 | 12 | TRBV3-1/TRBV3-2 | CASSQLSNEQFF | TGTGCCAGCAGCCAACTGTCTAATGAGCAGTTCTTC
NA | TRBD1 | TRBJ2-7 | 16 | TRBV15 | CATSRTAGTEAYEQYF | TGTGCCACCAGCAGGACGGCCGGGACAGAAGCCTACGAGCAGTACTTC
NA | TRBD2 | TRBJ2-3 | 15 | TRBV3-1/TRBV3-2 | CASSQETSGRDTQYF | TGTGCCAGCAGCCAAGAAACTAGCGGGAGGGATACGCAGTATTTT
NA | NA | TRBJ1-5 | 13 | TRBV28 | CASSFMFNQPQHF | TGTGCCAGCAGTTTTATGTTCAATCAGCCCCAGCATTTT
NA | NA | TRBJ1-2 | 14 | TRBV7-2 | CASSLARENYGYTF | TGTGCCAGCAGCTTAGCCAGGGAAAACTATGGCTACACCTTC
NA | NA | TRBJ2-2 | 14 | TRBV28 | CASKDEYQPGELFF | TGTGCCAGCAAGGACGAGTACCAACCCGGGGAGCTGTTTTTT
NA | NA | TRBJ1-1 | 15 | TRBV10-3 | CAISEAGAVNTEAFF | TGTGCCATCAGTGAGGCGGGGGCAGTGAACACTGAAGCTTTCTTT
NA | NA | TRBJ1-1 | 15 | TRBV27 | CASSLFARENTEAFF | TGTGCCAGCAGTTTATTCGCCAGGGAGAACACTGAAGCTTTCTTT
NA | NA | TRBJ2-1 | 14 | TRBV6-6 | CASSYGDGRNEQFF | TGTGCCAGCAGTTACGGGGACGGACGTAATGAGCAGTTCTTC
NA | TRBD2 | TRBJ2-1 | 15 | TRBV19 | CASSTGTSEFNEQFF | TGTGCCAGCAGTACCGGGACTAGCGAGTTCAATGAGCAGTTCTTC
NA | TRBD1 | TRBJ1-2 | 15 | TRBV28 | CASSLGGTANYGYTF | TGTGCCAGCAGTTTAGGAGGGACAGCTAACTATGGCTACACCTTC
NA | TRBD1 | TRBJ2-5 | 15 | TRBV7-3 | CASSSAGGVGETQYF | TGTGCCAGCAGCTCCGCAGGGGGCGTGGGGGAGACCCAGTACTTC
NA | TRBD1 | TRBJ2-7 | 14 | TRBV19 | CASSRDRGRGEQYF | TGTGCCAGTAGTCGGGACAGGGGGCGCGGCGAGCAGTACTTC
NA | NA | TRBJ1-5 | 14 | TRBV6-5 | CASSPGLGNQPQHF | TGTGCCAGCAGTCCAGGACTGGGGAATCAGCCCCAGCATTTT
NA | TRBD2 | TRBJ2-1 | 14 | TRBV3-1/TRBV3-2 | CASSQQAGGGEQFF | TGTGCCAGCAGCCAACAAGCGGGAGGGGGTGAGCAGTTCTTC
NA | TRBD1 | TRBJ2-2 | 13 | TRBV6-5 | CATKQGDTGELFF | TGTGCCACCAAACAGGGGGACACCGGGGAGCTGTTTTTT
NA | TRBD2 | TRBJ2-1 | 15 | TRBV28 | CASSLGLAFYNEQFF | TGTGCCAGCAGTTTGGGACTAGCGTTTTACAATGAGCAGTTCTTC
NA | TRBD1 | TRBJ2-7 | 13 | TRBV6-1 | CASGETGTYEQYF | TGTGCCAGCGGTGAGACAGGGACCTACGAGCAGTACTTC
NA | TRBD1 | TRBJ2-5 | 14 | TRBV5-1 | CASSGSGGGETQYF | TGCGCCAGCAGCGGCTCAGGGGGCGGGGAGACCCAGTACTTC
NA | TRBD1 | TRBJ1-1 | 12 | TRBV7-9 | CATGQGNTEAFF | TGTGCCACAGGACAGGGGAACACTGAAGCTTTCTTT
NA | NA | TRBJ2-5 | 13 | TRBV7-2 | CASSFQGQETQYF | TGTGCCAGCAGCTTCCAGGGCCAAGAGACCCAGTACTTC
NA | TRBD1 | TRBJ2-7 | 14 | TRBV27 | CASSRTGEGYEQYF | TGTGCCAGCAGTCGAACAGGGGAAGGGTACGAGCAGTACTTC
NA | NA | TRBJ1-2 | 14 | TRBV18 | CASSPTMEEGGYTF | TGTGCCAGCTCGCCAACAATGGAAGAGGGTGGCTACACCTTC